This T cell receptor (beta chain) was documented in a study of CD8 T cells in Susac syndrome. The trim removed 4 bases at V and 10 bases at J, leaving 14 bases unmatched. The CDR3 loop spans 16 amino acids. Germline CDR1 is MNHEY and CDR2 is SMNVEV (reference sequence). The healthy controls were matched to patients by age and sex. About 0.45 to 1 ug RNA was reverse transcribed with random hexamers. Multiplex immunoSEQ PCR targeted 54 Vbeta and 13 Jbeta TCR beta segments. TCRdb itself ran the immunoSEQ multiplex PCR reads through MiXCR, one entry per CDR3 protein. The repertoire has under 200,000 distinct CDR3 sequences, approximately 94% of them found once; the top ten carry 0.1%.

This TCR was recovered from a human donor in good health. The chain carries TRBV27 and TRBJ2-1, with TRBD2 identical over 9 bases. The sequenced sample consisted of CD4+ T cells from PBMCs. The CDR3 bases are TGTGCCAGCAGTTCGCCCCGGGCGCGGGGGGGCCCGGAGCAGTTCTTC. This codes for CASSSPRARGGPEQFF.